This TCR beta chain was documented in a study of blood T cell repertoires in COVID-19. Study-level information: T cells, B-cell-depleted T cells, or PBMCs supplied cDNA or gDNA.

The germline gives CDR1 SEHNR, CDR2 FQNEAQ (reference sequence). V lost 7 bases and J lost 5; bases outside the gene matches: 12. The length of the CDR3 is 16 residues. In the authors' methods: Amplifying reference gene primers gave estimates of nucleated cell counts. TCRdb's table, derived via immunoSEQ multiplex PCR, lists solely in-frame clones and lacks some. Clonal size and the V and J genes are those of that table, whereas D and trimming came from the DNA. The sample lists about 33,000 clones, approximately 80% occurring once. This TCR was recovered from a human donor in a cohort sampled during active COVID-19. The sequenced sample consisted of peripheral blood. J is TRBJ2-3 and V is TRBV7-9, with 10 nucleotides matching TRBD2. In nucleotides, the CDR3 is TGTGCCAGCACCCGGCGCGGACTAGCGGATAAAGATACGCAGTATTTT. It encodes CASTRRGLADKDTQYF. Full variable domain (rest looked up from reference TRBV7-9 and TRBJ2-3): DTGVSQNPRHKITKRGQNVTFRCDPISEHNRLYWYRQTLGQGPEFLTYFQNEAQLEKSRLLSDRFSAERPKGSFSTLEIQRTEQGDSAMYLCASTRRGLADKDTQYFGPGTRLTVL.